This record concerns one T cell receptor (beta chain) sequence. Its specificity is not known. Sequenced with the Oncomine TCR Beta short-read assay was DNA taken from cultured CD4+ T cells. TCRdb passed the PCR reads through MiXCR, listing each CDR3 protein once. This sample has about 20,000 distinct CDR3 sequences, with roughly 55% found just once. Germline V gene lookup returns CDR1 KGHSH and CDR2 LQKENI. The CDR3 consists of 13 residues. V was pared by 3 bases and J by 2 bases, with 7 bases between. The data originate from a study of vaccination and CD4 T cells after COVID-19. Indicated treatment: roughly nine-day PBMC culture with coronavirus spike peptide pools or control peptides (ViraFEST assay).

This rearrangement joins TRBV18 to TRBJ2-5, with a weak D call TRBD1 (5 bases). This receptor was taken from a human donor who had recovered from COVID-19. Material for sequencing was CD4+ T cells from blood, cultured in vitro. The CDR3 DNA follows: TGTGCCAGCTCACCGAGACAGCAAGAGACCCAGTACTTC. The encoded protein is CASSPRQQETQYF. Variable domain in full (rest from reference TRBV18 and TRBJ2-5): NAGVMQNPRHLVRRRGQEARLRCSPMKGHSHVYWYRQLPEEGLKFMVYLQKENIIDESGMPKERFSAEFPKEGPSILRIQQVVRGDSAAYFCASSPRQQETQYFGPGTRLLVL.